Sequencing of this TCR beta chain was carried out in a study of shared clonotypes between healthy human individuals. Assay used: immunoSEQ multiplex PCR; TCRdb lists only in-frame clones, some missing. This sample yields 950,000 to 1,100,000 clones, of which about three quarters are seen a single time; approximately 1.3% belongs to the top ten. The study's findings and limits: Rarefaction revealed incomplete sorted-subset sequencing despite large depth.

V lost 0 bases and J 1 base, leaving 14 bases between the germline ends. Per the germline V gene, CDR1 is SGHRS and CDR2 is YFSETQ. The CDR3 spans 18 residues. Points on this clone: The antigen remains undetermined.

Material for sequencing was memory CD4+ T cells sorted from blood. Subset given: CD45RA-negative fraction. This sequence was found in a man between 18 and 29 years old in good health. The J gene is TRBJ2-6, the V gene TRBV5-1; the D gene is possibly TRBD1 (6 bases). This CDR3 is CASSLDGTLQSGANVLTF. As DNA, the CDR3 is TGCGCCAGCAGCTTGGATGGGACACTCCAATCTGGGGCCAACGTCCTGACTTTC. The full variable domain, its missing parts supplied by reference TRBV5-1 and TRBJ2-6, is KAGVTQTPRYLIKTRGQQVTLSCSPISGHRSVSWYQQTPGQGLQFLFEYFSETQRNKGNFPGRFSGRQFSNSRSEMNVSTLELGDSALYLCASSLDGTLQSGANVLTFGAGSRLTVL.